This T cell receptor beta chain was obtained from a study of shared clonotypes between healthy human individuals. Regarding this clone: Its antigen is unknown.

The CDR3 is made up of 14 amino acids. CDR1 and CDR2 (germline): SNHLY, FYNNEI. Investigators divided CD4+ cells into CD45RA+ naive and CD45RA-negative memory subsets. The repertoire was sequenced with immunoSEQ multiplex PCR; TCRdb's copy has only in-frame clones and lacks some. The sample includes about 530,000 clones, 90% to 97% seen only once; the top ten take roughly 0.06%. Study-level findings and limits: With a few donors compared, around 5% of naive CD4 clonotypes were shared.

Source material: naive CD4+ T cells sorted from blood. Subset denoted: CD45RA+ positively selected. The J gene is TRBJ2-5, the V gene TRBV2; 9 bases are shared with TRBD2. Near its end, the DNA agrees better with TRBJ2-7, so the J call may be wrong. This receptor was taken from a woman aged 25 to 39 in good health. CDR3 nucleotides: TGTGCCAGCAGGAGGACTAGCGTCGGCTACGAGCAGTACTTC. Translating it yields CASRRTSVGYEQYF.